What follows describes a single T cell receptor (beta chain). Its specific antigen is unknown. Per-nucleotide qualities are absent, and no much larger clonotype sits a single base away. CDR1 MNHEY and CDR2 SVGEGT were looked up in the germline V gene. CDR3 length: 15 amino acids, cysteine to phenylalanine. Just the 45-base CDR3 DNA is kept, in frame starting at base 1. V and J are truncated by 2 bases and 0 bases respectively, leaving an intervening sequence of 10 bases. The CDR3 regions of human TCRbeta chains were analyzed by immunosequencing. Regarding the original processing steps: Repertoire TCRs were checked for matches against a reference library of SARS-CoV-2-specific TCRs that had been generated using the MIRA antigen-specificity platform. Breadth was defined as the fraction of unique TCRs that were SARS-CoV-2-associated, and depth was defined as the fraction of total T cells that were SARS-CoV-2-associated. Each spike-specific TCR was assigned to its reactive spike region and to a CD4 or CD8 class using the MIRA data. Log10-transformed breadth and depth values were compared by one-way ANOVA with Sidak's multiple comparisons tests. As stored in TCRdb, this immuneACCESS dataset retains in-frame rearrangements with V and J assigned. A fraction of the clones does not appear; measured against another copy, unresolved V genes explain less than half of the discrepancy, and the remainder lacks a known reason. V and J calls and clone size are those listed in that table; D and trimming were worked out from the DNA. In all, the sample holds about 79,000 clones, and around 80% of those were seen once. Of the sample, about 20% falls within the top ten clones.

This sample stems from a study of T cell responses to AZD1222 COVID-19 vaccine (dated by TCRdb to the early 2020s). Regarding the study in general: AZD1222 recipients given second doses at about 4 weeks or at about 12 weeks were pooled, since spike-specific TCR depth and breadth were not found to differ between the two schedules. TCR sequencing covered 233 trial participants: 200 to 210 given two doses of AZD1222 and about 26 given two doses of MenACWY control vaccine. Trial participants were enrolled by age into subgroups of 18-55, 56-69 and 70-plus years, and around 150, 28 and 57 TCR-sequenced participants, respectively, were included in these subgroups. Overall results and qualifications from the work: Participants were mostly white British, with more females than males. The authors suggested clonal diversity may have been underestimated. In the small 56-69-year group, the increase in depth fell short of significance, most likely because of low power. Spike-specific TCR breadth and depth rose significantly after two AZD1222 doses compared with day 0 and with MenACWY recipients. Conclusions about previously exposed vaccinees are limited, since just a handful of AZD1222 recipients were seropositive for SARS-CoV-2 at baseline. Because no day 14 peak-response samples were available, repertoires were characterized only after the peak T cell response. The whole spike protein was spanned by vaccine-associated CD4 TCRs, and dominant responses were seen in regions 160-218 and 743-854. Reportedly, almost half of the unique spike-specific TCRs recognized epitopes lying outside the regions that are mutated in the B.1.351 and B.1.1.7 variants.

What this sample's time point label stands for: baseline before first vaccination. Vaccinee samples were obtained from the UK trials COV001 and COV002, which included a single-blind randomized controlled phase 2/3 trial of AZD1222 (ChAdOx1 nCoV-19) in healthy adults. For TCRbeta chain sequencing, PBMC samples from trial participants were taken at day 0 and at day 28 after the second dose. The chain is assembled from TRBV6-2 or TRBV6-3 and TRBJ2-5; matching of 7 bases hints at TRBD2 as the D gene. The sequence derives from an adult in good health. The sample here was peripheral blood, taken on day 0 of AZD1222 vaccination. The CDR3 corresponds to CASSYGRGHQETQYF. The nucleotide sequence reads TGTGCCAGCAGTTACGGGCGGGGGCACCAAGAGACCCAGTACTTC.